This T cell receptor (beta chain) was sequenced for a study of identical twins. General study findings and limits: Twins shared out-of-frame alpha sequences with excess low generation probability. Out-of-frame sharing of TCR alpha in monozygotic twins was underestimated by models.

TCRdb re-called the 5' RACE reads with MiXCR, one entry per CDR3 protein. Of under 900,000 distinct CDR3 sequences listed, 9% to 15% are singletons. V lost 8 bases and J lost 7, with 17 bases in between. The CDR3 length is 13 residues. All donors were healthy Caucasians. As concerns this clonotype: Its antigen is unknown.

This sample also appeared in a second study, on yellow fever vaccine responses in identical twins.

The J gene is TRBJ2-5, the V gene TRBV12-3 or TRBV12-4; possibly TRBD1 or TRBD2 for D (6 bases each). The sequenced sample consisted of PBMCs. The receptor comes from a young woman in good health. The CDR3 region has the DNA TGTGCCAGCTTGCGGGGACAAGGTGCGACCCAGTACTTC. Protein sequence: CASLRGQGATQYF.